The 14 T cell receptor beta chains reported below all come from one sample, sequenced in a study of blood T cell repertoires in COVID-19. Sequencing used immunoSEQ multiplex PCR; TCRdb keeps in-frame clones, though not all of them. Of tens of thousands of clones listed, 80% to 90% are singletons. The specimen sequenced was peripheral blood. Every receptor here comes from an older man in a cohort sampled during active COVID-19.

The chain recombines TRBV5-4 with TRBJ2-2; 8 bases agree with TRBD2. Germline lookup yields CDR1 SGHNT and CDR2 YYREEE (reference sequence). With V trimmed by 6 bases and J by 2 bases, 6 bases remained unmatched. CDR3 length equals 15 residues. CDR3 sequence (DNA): TGTGCCAGCACGCGGGGGGATCTTAACACCGGGGAGCTGTTTTTT. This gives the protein CASTRGDLNTGELFF.

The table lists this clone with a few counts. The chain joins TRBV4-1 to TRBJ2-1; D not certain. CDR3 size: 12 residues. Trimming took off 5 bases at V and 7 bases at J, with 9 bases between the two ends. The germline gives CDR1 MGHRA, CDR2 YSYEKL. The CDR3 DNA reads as TGCGCCAGCAGCGTAGAGGTTAATGAGCAGTTCTTC. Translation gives CASSVEVNEQFF.

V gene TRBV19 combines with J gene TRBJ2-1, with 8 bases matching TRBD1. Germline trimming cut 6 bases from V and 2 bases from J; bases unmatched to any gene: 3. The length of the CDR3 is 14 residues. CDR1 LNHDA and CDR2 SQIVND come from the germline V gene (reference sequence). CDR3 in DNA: TGTGCCAGTAGCCTGGGACAGGCCTACAATGAGCAGTTCTTC. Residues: CASSLGQAYNEQFF.

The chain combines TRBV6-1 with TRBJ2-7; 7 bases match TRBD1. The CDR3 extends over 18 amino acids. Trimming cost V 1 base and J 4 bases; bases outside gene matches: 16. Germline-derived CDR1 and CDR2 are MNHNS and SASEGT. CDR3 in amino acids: CASSEGDRGGLKNYEQYF. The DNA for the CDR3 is TGTGCCAGCAGTGAAGGGGATCGAGGGGGCCTTAAGAATTACGAGCAGTACTTC.

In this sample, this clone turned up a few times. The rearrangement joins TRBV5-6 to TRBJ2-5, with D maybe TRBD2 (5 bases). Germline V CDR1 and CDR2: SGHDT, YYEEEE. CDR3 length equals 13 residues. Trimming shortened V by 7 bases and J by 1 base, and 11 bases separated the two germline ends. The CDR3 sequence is CASWRWGQETQYF. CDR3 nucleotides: TGTGCCAGCTGGAGGTGGGGCCAAGAGACCCAGTACTTC.

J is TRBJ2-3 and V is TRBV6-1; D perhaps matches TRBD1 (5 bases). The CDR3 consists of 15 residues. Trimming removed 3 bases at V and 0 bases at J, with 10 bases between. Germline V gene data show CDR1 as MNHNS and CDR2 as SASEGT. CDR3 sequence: CASSDPQGSTDTQYF. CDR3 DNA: TGTGCCAGCAGTGATCCTCAGGGAAGCACAGATACGCAGTATTTT.

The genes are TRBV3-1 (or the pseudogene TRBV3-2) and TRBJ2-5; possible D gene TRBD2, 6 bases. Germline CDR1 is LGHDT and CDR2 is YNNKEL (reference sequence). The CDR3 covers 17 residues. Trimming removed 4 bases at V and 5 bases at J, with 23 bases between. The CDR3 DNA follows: TGTGCCAGCAGCCTCCATTCTCTAGCTAGCGACACGGAGACCCAGTACTTC. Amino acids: CASSLHSLASDTETQYF.

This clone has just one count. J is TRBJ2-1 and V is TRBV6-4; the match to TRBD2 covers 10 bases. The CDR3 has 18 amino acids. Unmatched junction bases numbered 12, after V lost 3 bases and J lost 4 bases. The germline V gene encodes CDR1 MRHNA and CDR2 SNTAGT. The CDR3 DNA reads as TGTGCCAGCAGTGATTTCGGGGGACTAGCGTGCGATTACAATGAGCAGTTCTTC. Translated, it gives CASSDFGGLACDYNEQFF.

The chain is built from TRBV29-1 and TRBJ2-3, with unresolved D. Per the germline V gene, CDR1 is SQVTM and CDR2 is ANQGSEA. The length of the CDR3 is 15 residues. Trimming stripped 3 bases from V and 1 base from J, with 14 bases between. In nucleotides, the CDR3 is TGCAGCGTTGAGCCTGCTAGTCGTGGCACAGATACGCAGTATTTT. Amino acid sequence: CSVEPASRGTDTQYF.

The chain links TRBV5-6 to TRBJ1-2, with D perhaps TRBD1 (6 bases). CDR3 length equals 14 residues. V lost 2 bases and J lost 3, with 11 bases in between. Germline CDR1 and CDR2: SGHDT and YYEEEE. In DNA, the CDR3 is TGTGCCAGCAGCTTTAAGGGGGTAGACTATGGCTACACCTTC. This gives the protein CASSFKGVDYGYTF. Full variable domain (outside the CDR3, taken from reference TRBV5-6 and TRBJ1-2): DAGVTQSPTHLIKTRGQQVTLRCSPKSGHDTVSWYQQALGQGPQFIFQYYEEEERQRGNFPDRFSGHQFPNYSSELNVNALLLGDSALYLCASSFKGVDYGYTFGSGTRLTVV.

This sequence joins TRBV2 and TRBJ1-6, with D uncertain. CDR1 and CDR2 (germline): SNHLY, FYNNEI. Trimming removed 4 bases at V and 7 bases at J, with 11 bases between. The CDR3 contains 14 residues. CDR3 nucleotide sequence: TGTGCCAGCAGTGTGGCCTTGCTGAATTCACCCCTCCACTTT. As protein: CASSVALLNSPLHF.

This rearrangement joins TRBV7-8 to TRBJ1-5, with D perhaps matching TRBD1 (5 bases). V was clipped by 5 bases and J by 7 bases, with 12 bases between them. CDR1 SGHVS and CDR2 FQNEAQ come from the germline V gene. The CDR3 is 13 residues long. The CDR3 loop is CASSPRQKQPQHF. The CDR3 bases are TGTGCCAGCAGCCCAAGACAGAAACAGCCCCAGCATTTT. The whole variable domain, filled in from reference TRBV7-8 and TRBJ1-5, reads GAGVSQSPRYKVAKRGQDVALRCDPISGHVSLFWYQQALGQGPEFLTYFQNEAQLDKSGLPSDRFFAERPEGSVSTLKIQRTQQEDSAVYLCASSPRQKQPQHFGDGTRLSIL.

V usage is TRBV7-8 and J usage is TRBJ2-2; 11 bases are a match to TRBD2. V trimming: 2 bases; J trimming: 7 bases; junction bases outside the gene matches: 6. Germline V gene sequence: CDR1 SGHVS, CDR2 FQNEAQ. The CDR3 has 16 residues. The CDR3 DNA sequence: TGTGCCAGCAGCTTAAGGGTAGCGGGGGGGAACGGGGAGCTGTTTTTT. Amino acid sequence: CASSLRVAGGNGELFF.

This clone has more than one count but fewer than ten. In nucleotides, the CDR3 is TGTGCCAGCACCCAACCCCCAGGACAGGGAAAAAACATTCAGTACTTC. Its protein is CASTQPPGQGKNIQYF. The chain has TRBV7-8 and TRBJ2-4; TRBD1 agrees at 8 bases. The CDR3 is made up of 16 amino acids. CDR1 SGHVS and CDR2 FQNEAQ come from the germline V gene. V was pared by 7 bases and J by 4 bases, with 12 bases of the junction left unmatched.